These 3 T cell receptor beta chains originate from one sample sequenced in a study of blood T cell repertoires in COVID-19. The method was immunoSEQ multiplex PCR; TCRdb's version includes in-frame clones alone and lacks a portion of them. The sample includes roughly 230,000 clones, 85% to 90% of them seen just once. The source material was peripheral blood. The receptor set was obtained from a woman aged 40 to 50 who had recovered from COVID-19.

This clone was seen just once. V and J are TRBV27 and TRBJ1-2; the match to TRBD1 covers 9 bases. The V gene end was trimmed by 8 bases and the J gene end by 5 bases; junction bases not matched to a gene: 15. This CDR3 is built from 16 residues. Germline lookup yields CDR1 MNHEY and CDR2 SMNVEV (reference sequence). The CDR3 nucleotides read TGTGCCAGCGGAGCCGGCCCTGACAGGGGGAGGTATGGCTACACCTTC. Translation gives CASGAGPDRGRYGYTF.

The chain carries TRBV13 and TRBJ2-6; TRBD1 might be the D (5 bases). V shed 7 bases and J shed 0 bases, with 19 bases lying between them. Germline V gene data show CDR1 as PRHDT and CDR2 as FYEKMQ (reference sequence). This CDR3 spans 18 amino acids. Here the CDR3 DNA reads TGTGCCAGCACCCGACCCGCGGACACTGTCTCTGGGGCCAACGTCCTGACTTTC. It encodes CASTRPADTVSGANVLTF.

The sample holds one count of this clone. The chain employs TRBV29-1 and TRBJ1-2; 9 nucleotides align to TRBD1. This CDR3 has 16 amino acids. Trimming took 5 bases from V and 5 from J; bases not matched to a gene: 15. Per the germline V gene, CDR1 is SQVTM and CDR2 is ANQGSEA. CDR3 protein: CSVRKVPGQGEYGYTF. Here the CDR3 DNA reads TGCAGCGTTCGGAAAGTTCCGGGACAGGGAGAGTATGGCTACACCTTC.